The clone carrying this TCR beta chain was counted a single time. What it binds is unknown. This sample stems from a study of T cell clonotyping in hematopoietic cell transplantation. Study-level points and caveats: Cells were unsorted, so CD4 and CD8 contributions were not separated.

CDR1 and CDR2 (germline): MGHDK, SYGVNS. This CDR3 region has 17 residues. Trimming removed 10 bases at V and 1 base at J, with 23 bases between. Only in-frame clones appear in the TCRdb table, and some are missing; sequencing was by immunoSEQ multiplex PCR. The sample lists thousands of clones; 87% were seen once. As for time point: recipient sample about 28 days before transplant, after cytoreduction. This TCR was sampled from a woman aged 60-70 years with acute myeloid leukemia. Some clones in this sample may be carry-over from other donors' samples. This chain uses TRBV25-1 with TRBJ2-4; D not certain. The specimen was peripheral blood mononuclear cells, collected before stem cell transplant. The CDR3 is CAIQSRTYLKAKNIQYF. DNA for the CDR3: TGTGCCATCCAATCCCGGACCTACCTCAAGGCCAAAAACATTCAGTACTTC. The whole variable domain, remainder taken from reference TRBV25-1 and TRBJ2-4, is EADIYQTPRYLVIGTGKKITLECSQTMGHDKMYWYQQDPGMELHLIHYSYGVNSTEKGDLSSESTVSRIRTEHFPLTLESARPSHTSQYLCAIQSRTYLKAKNIQYFGAGTRLSVL.